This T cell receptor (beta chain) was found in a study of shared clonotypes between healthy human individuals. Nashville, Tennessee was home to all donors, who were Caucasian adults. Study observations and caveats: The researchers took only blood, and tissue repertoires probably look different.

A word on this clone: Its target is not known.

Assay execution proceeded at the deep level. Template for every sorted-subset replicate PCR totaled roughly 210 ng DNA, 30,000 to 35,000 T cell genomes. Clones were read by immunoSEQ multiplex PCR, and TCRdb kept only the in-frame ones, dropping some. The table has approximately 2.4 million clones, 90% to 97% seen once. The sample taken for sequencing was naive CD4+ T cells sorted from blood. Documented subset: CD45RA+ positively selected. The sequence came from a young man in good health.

CDR3 coding DNA: TGTGCCAGCAGAGCGCAGCGGGTCGGTTCACCCCTCCACTTT. Residues: CASRAQRVGSPLHF. The V gene is TRBV6-4, the J gene TRBJ1-6; no clear D. V was pared by 6 bases and J by 9 bases, with 15 bases between. This CDR3 is built from 14 residues. The germline V gene encodes CDR1 MRHNA and CDR2 SNTAGT.